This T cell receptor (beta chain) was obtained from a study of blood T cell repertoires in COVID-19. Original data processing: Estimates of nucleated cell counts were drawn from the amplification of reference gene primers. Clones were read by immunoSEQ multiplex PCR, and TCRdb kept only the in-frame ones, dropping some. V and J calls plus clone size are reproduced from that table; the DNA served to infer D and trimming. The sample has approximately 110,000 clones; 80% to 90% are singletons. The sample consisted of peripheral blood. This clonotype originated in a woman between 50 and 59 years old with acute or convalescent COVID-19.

The CDR3 region has the DNA TGTGCCACCAGTGATCCTCCCGGGTCTAATGAGCAGTTCTTC. Encoded protein: CATSDPPGSNEQFF. The genes are TRBV24-1 and TRBJ2-1; no firm D call. Germline V gives CDR1 KGHDR, CDR2 SFDVKD. Trimming shortened V by 3 bases and J by 7 bases, and 12 bases separated the two germline ends. The CDR3 is 14 amino acids.